This is a list of T cell receptor beta chains from one sample in a study of OX40 agonist ivuxolimab in advanced cancers. Repertoires were generated with immunoSEQ multiplex PCR, while TCRdb's copy carries only in-frame clones and drops some. The sample includes about 57,000 clones, over 70% of them seen just once. This sample comprised CD4+ or CD8+ T cells sorted from blood, obtained in a trial of the OX40 agonist ivuxolimab. These receptors were obtained from an adult with an advanced solid tumor such as melanoma, head and neck, liver or kidney cancer. Both conserved end residues are part of each CDR3. The D gene is left open where the match is weak.

d_call: -
j_call: TRBJ2-3
v_call: TRBV5-5
cdr3_aa: CASNPDPGATQYF
cdr3_nt: TGTGCCAGCAACCCTGATCCGGGAGCCACGCAGTATTTT

d_call: TRBD2
j_call: TRBJ2-5
v_call: TRBV7-7
cdr3_aa: CASSLRAGGSLYQETQYF
cdr3_nt: TGTGCCAGCAGCTTAAGAGCGGGCGGGAGCCTTTACCAAGAGACCCAGTACTTC

d_call: TRBD2
j_call: TRBJ2-3
v_call: TRBV5-1
cdr3_aa: CASSLVAGGPHTQYF
cdr3_nt: TGCGCCAGCAGCTTAGTCGCGGGGGGGCCGCATACGCAGTATTTT

d_call: TRBD2
j_call: TRBJ2-3
v_call: TRBV25-1
cdr3_aa: CSSLAGGWSTDTQYF
cdr3_nt: TGTTCCTCGCTAGCGGGGGGATGGAGCACAGATACGCAGTATTTT

d_call: -
j_call: TRBJ1-1
v_call: TRBV19
cdr3_aa: CASSINAQQGGTEAFF
cdr3_nt: TGTGCCAGTAGTATAAATGCTCAGCAAGGGGGCACTGAAGCTTTCTTT

d_call: -
j_call: TRBJ2-1
v_call: TRBV7-9
cdr3_aa: CASSLAQPYNEQFF
cdr3_nt: TGTGCCAGCAGCTTAGCCCAGCCCTACAATGAGCAGTTCTTC

d_call: TRBD2
j_call: TRBJ2-3
v_call: TRBV7-7
cdr3_aa: CASSLSVLAGDTQYF
cdr3_nt: TGTGCCAGCAGCTTAAGTGTTCTAGCGGGAGATACGCAGTATTTT

d_call: -
j_call: TRBJ2-3
v_call: TRBV5-4
cdr3_aa: CASSSGGAGTGADTQYF
cdr3_nt: TGTGCCAGCAGCTCCGGCGGCGCGGGAACGGGGGCAGATACGCAGTATTTT

d_call: -
j_call: TRBJ1-1
v_call: TRBV28
cdr3_aa: CASSSPLPSTKTEAFF
cdr3_nt: TGTGCCAGCAGTTCCCCCCTACCTTCGACAAAAACTGAAGCTTTCTTT

d_call: TRBD2
j_call: TRBJ2-1
v_call: TRBV19
cdr3_aa: CASSIGSSGANEQFF
cdr3_nt: TGTGCCAGTAGTATAGGTAGTAGCGGGGCTAATGAGCAGTTCTTC